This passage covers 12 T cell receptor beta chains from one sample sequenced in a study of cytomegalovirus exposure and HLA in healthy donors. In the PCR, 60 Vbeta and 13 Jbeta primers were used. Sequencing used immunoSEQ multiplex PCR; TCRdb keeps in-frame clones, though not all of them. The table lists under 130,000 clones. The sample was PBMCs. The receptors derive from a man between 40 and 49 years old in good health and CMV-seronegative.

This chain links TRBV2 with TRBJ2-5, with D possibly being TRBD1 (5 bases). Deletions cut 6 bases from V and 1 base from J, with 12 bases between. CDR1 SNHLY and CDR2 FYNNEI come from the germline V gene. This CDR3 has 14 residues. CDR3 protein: CASRDDRSQETQYF. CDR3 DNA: TGTGCCAGCAGGGACGACAGAAGCCAAGAGACCCAGTACTTC.

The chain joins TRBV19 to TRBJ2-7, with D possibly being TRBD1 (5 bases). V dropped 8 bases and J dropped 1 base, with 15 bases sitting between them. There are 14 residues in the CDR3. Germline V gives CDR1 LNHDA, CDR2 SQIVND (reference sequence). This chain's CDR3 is CASGASYSSYEQYF. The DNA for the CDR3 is TGTGCCAGTGGGGCCAGTTATTCATCCTACGAGCAGTACTTC.

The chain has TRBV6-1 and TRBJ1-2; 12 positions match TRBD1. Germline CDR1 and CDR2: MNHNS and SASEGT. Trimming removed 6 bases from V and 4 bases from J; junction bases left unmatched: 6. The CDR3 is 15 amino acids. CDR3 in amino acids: CASSMGQGAGYGYTF. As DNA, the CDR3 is TGTGCCAGCAGCATGGGACAGGGGGCCGGCTATGGCTACACCTTC.

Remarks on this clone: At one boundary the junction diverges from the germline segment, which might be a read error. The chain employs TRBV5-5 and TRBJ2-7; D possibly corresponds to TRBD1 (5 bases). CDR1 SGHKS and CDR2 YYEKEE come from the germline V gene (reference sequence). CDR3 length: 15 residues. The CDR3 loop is CASSYSDTPSSEQYF. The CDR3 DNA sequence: TGTGCCAGCAGCTATTCGGACACACCCTCCTCCGAGCAGTACTTC.

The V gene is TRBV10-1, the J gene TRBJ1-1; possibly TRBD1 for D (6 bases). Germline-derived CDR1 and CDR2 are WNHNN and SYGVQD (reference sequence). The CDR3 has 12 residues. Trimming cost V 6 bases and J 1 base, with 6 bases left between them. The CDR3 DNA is TGCGCCAGCAGCAGGGGGAACACTGAAGCTTTCTTT. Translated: CASSRGNTEAFF.

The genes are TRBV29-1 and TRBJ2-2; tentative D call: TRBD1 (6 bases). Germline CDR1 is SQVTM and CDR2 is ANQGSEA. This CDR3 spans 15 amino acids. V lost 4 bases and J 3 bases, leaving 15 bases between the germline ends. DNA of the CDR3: TGCAGCGTTGTTTGGGGGCGGGTGGACACCGGGGAGCTGTTTTTT. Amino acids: CSVVWGRVDTGELFF.

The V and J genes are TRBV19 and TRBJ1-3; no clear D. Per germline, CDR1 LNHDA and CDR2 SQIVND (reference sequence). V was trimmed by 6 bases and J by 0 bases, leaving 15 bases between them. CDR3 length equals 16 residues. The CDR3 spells CASSLQQRSSGNTIYF. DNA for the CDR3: TGTGCCAGTAGCCTACAACAACGGAGCTCTGGAAACACCATATATTTT. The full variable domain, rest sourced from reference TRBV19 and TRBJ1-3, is DGGITQSPKYLFRKEGQNVTLSCEQNLNHDAMYWYRQDPGQGLRLIYYSQIVNDFQKGDIAEGYSVSREKKESFPLTVTSAQKNPTAFYLCASSLQQRSSGNTIYFGEGSWLTVV.

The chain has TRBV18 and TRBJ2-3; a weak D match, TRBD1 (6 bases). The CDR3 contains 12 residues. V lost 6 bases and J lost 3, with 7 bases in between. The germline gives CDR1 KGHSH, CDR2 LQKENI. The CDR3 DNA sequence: TGTGCCAGCTCGCAGGGGACAGATACGCAGTATTTT. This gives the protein CASSQGTDTQYF.

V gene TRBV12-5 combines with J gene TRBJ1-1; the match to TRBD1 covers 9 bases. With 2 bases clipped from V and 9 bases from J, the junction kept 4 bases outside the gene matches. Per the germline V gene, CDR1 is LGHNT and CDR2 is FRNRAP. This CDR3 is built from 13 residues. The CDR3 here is CASGLTGTGKAFF. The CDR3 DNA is TGTGCTAGTGGTTTGACCGGGACAGGGAAAGCTTTCTTT.

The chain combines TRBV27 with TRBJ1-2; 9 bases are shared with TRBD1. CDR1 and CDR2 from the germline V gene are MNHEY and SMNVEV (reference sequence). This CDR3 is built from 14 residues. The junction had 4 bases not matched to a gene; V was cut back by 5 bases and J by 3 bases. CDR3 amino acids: CASSPRTGDYGYTF. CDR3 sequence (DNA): TGTGCCAGCAGTCCCCGGACAGGGGACTATGGCTACACCTTC.

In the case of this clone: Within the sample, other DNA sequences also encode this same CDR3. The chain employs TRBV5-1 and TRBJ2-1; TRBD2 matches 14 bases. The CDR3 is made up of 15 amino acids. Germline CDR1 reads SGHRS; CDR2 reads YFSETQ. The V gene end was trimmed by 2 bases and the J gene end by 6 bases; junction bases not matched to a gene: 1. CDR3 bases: TGCGCCAGCAGCTTAGGGACTAGCGGGAGCAATGAGCAGTTCTTC. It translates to CASSLGTSGSNEQFF.

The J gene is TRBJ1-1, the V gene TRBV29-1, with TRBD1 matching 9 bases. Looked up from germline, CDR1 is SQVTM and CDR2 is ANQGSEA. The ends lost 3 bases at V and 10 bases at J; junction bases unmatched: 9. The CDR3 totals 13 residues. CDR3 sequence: CSVDGQGWGGAFF. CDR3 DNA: TGCAGCGTTGACGGACAGGGGTGGGGGGGAGCTTTCTTT. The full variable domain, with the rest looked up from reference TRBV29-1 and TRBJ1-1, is SAVISQKPSRDICQRGTSLTIQCQVDSQVTMMFWYRQQPGQSLTLIATANQGSEATYESGFVIDKFPISRPNLTFSTLTVSNMSPEDSSIYLCSVDGQGWGGAFFGQGTRLTVV.